A selection of T cell receptor beta chains follows, all from one sample in a study of blood T cell repertoires in COVID-19. TCRdb's table, derived via immunoSEQ multiplex PCR, lists solely in-frame clones and lacks some. In the table there are fewer than 400,000 clones, 80% to 90% of which are singletons. Source material: PBMCs or T cells enriched from blood (not recorded which). All receptors come from a man aged 25 to 40 who had recovered from COVID-19. CDR3s include the opening cysteine and the closing phenylalanine or tryptophan. The order of the fields is V gene, D gene, J gene, clone size, CDR3 DNA, CDR3 protein. A D gene is named only where the DNA matches it firmly. Where a row states a size, it is once, few, many or the class of an expanded clone; other rows omit it.

V gene: TRBV3-1/TRBV3-2
D gene: TRBD1
J gene: TRBJ2-3
clone size: NA
CDR3 DNA: TGTGCCAGCAGCCAAGACACAGGGGTTCAAGATACGCAGTATTTT
CDR3 protein: CASSQDTGVQDTQYF

V gene: TRBV2
D gene: TRBD1
J gene: TRBJ2-7
clone size: NA
CDR3 DNA: TGTGCCAGCAGGATAAGGACAGGGGTTACCTCCTACGAGCAGTACTTC
CDR3 protein: CASRIRTGVTSYEQYF

V gene: TRBV27
D gene: NA
J gene: TRBJ2-2
clone size: NA
CDR3 DNA: TGTGCCAGCAGTTTCCAGGGGTCGGGCACCGGGGAGCTGTTTTTT
CDR3 protein: CASSFQGSGTGELFF

V gene: TRBV7-8
D gene: TRBD2
J gene: TRBJ2-1
clone size: NA
CDR3 DNA: TGTGCCAGCAGCTTAGGACTAGCGGGGGGGATGAGCTCCTACAATGAGCAGTTCTTC
CDR3 protein: CASSLGLAGGMSSYNEQFF

V gene: TRBV15
D gene: NA
J gene: TRBJ1-1
clone size: NA
CDR3 DNA: TGTGCCACCAGCAGAGGAGTGCGGGGGCGGTGGACTGAAGCTTTCTTT
CDR3 protein: CATSRGVRGRWTEAFF

V gene: TRBV9
D gene: NA
J gene: TRBJ1-5
clone size: NA
CDR3 DNA: TGTGCCAGCAGCGTAACGGGGGGGGATCAGCCCCAGCATTTT
CDR3 protein: CASSVTGGDQPQHF

V gene: TRBV24-1
D gene: NA
J gene: TRBJ2-2
clone size: NA
CDR3 DNA: TGTGCCACCAGTGATTCGTGGGGCAGGTTGAACACCGGGGAGCTGTTTTTT
CDR3 protein: CATSDSWGRLNTGELFF

V gene: TRBV4-1
D gene: NA
J gene: TRBJ1-1
clone size: NA
CDR3 DNA: TGCGCCAGCAGCCAAGATTCCTTCGTACAGGACCAAGCTTTCTTT
CDR3 protein: CASSQDSFVQDQAFF

V gene: TRBV6-1
D gene: NA
J gene: TRBJ2-5
clone size: NA
CDR3 DNA: TGTGCCAGCAGTGAACTAGGGGGGGTAGAGACCCAGTACTTC
CDR3 protein: CASSELGGVETQYF

V gene: TRBV5-5
D gene: NA
J gene: TRBJ2-1
clone size: NA
CDR3 DNA: TGTGCCAGCAGCTTGGCACCCGGGGATTACAATGAGCAGTTCTTC
CDR3 protein: CASSLAPGDYNEQFF

V gene: TRBV7-9
D gene: NA
J gene: TRBJ1-1
clone size: once
CDR3 DNA: TGTGCCAGCAGCTTGGCGGATGCGGGTGAAGGCACTGAAGCTTTCTTT
CDR3 protein: CASSLADAGEGTEAFF

V gene: TRBV7-9
D gene: NA
J gene: TRBJ2-5
clone size: NA
CDR3 DNA: TGTGCCAGCAGCGACACCGACCAAGAGACCCAGTACTTC
CDR3 protein: CASSDTDQETQYF

V gene: TRBV9
D gene: TRBD1
J gene: TRBJ2-2
clone size: NA
CDR3 DNA: TGTGCCAGCAGCTCCCAGACAGGGGCGAACACCGGGGAGCTGTTTTTT
CDR3 protein: CASSSQTGANTGELFF

V gene: TRBV3-1/TRBV3-2
D gene: TRBD1
J gene: TRBJ1-1
clone size: few
CDR3 DNA: TGTGCCAGCAGCCAAAGGGACAGGGGACTTTGGAACGCTGAAGCTTTCTTT
CDR3 protein: CASSQRDRGLWNAEAFF

V gene: TRBV7-2
D gene: TRBD1
J gene: TRBJ1-5
clone size: few
CDR3 DNA: TGTGCCAGCAGCACCAATCAGGGGGCAGGGCAGCCCCAGCATTTT
CDR3 protein: CASSTNQGAGQPQHF

V gene: TRBV24-1
D gene: TRBD1
J gene: TRBJ1-5
clone size: NA
CDR3 DNA: TGTGCCACCACCCTCAGGACAGGGAAAGACAATCAGCCCCAGCATTTT
CDR3 protein: CATTLRTGKDNQPQHF

V gene: TRBV19
D gene: TRBD2
J gene: TRBJ2-3
clone size: NA
CDR3 DNA: TGTGCCAGTAGTATTTCTCCCAGCGGGGGGTTCACAGATACGCAGTATTTT
CDR3 protein: CASSISPSGGFTDTQYF

V gene: TRBV7-6
D gene: TRBD1
J gene: TRBJ2-3
clone size: once
CDR3 DNA: TGTGCCAGCAGCTTACCCGGGACAGCTTCAGATACGCAGTATTTT
CDR3 protein: CASSLPGTASDTQYF

V gene: TRBV19
D gene: NA
J gene: TRBJ1-1
clone size: NA
CDR3 DNA: TGTGCCAGTAGTATCGGTCGCCTTATGAACACTGAAGCTTTCTTT
CDR3 protein: CASSIGRLMNTEAFF

V gene: TRBV6-5
D gene: NA
J gene: TRBJ2-7
clone size: NA
CDR3 DNA: TGTGCCAGCAGTTACTCCGAACAGGCCCGGCAGTACTTC
CDR3 protein: CASSYSEQARQYF

V gene: TRBV6-4
D gene: TRBD1
J gene: TRBJ1-2
clone size: NA
CDR3 DNA: TGTGCCAGCAAAACGACAGGGGGCCTTGGCTACACCTTC
CDR3 protein: CASKTTGGLGYTF

V gene: TRBV15
D gene: TRBD1
J gene: TRBJ1-1
clone size: once
CDR3 DNA: TGTGCCACCAGCTCGGACAGGGCGGCTTTCTTT
CDR3 protein: CATSSDRAAFF

V gene: TRBV6-6
D gene: TRBD2
J gene: TRBJ2-7
clone size: NA
CDR3 DNA: TGTGCCAGCAGTTACTCCGTAGCGGGGAGCTCCTACGAGCAGTACTTC
CDR3 protein: CASSYSVAGSSYEQYF

V gene: TRBV6-5
D gene: TRBD1
J gene: TRBJ2-2
clone size: NA
CDR3 DNA: TGTGCCACCGGGACAGTGAACACCGGGGAGCTGTTTTTT
CDR3 protein: CATGTVNTGELFF

V gene: TRBV27
D gene: NA
J gene: TRBJ2-3
clone size: NA
CDR3 DNA: TGTGCCAGCAGTTCCCTCGGACTGGGGGATACGCAGTATTTT
CDR3 protein: CASSSLGLGDTQYF

V gene: TRBV5-1
D gene: TRBD1
J gene: TRBJ1-4
clone size: NA
CDR3 DNA: TGCGCCAGCAGCTTGAACTTCCGACAGGGCCCGAATGAAAAACTGTTTTTT
CDR3 protein: CASSLNFRQGPNEKLFF

V gene: TRBV6-6
D gene: NA
J gene: TRBJ2-2
clone size: NA
CDR3 DNA: TGTGCCAGCAGTCCGACAGTGCGCACCGGGGAGCTGTTTTTT
CDR3 protein: CASSPTVRTGELFF

V gene: TRBV28
D gene: TRBD1
J gene: TRBJ2-7
clone size: NA
CDR3 DNA: TGTGCCAGCAGTTCCCCGGGACAGTCCTACGAGCAGTACTTC
CDR3 protein: CASSSPGQSYEQYF

V gene: TRBV5-4
D gene: TRBD1
J gene: TRBJ1-2
clone size: NA
CDR3 DNA: TGTGCCAGCAGCTTAGCCCCGGGACAGGGGATAGAAGGCTACACCTTC
CDR3 protein: CASSLAPGQGIEGYTF

V gene: TRBV6-1
D gene: NA
J gene: TRBJ2-7
clone size: once
CDR3 DNA: TGTGCCAGCAGTGAACGGGGGCTGGGGCGACAGGGCTTC
CDR3 protein: CASSERGLGRQGF

V gene: TRBV28
D gene: TRBD1
J gene: TRBJ1-1
clone size: many
CDR3 DNA: TGTGCCAGCAGTTTATGGGGACAGGGGGCTCGGGAAGCTTTCTTT
CDR3 protein: CASSLWGQGAREAFF

V gene: TRBV6-5
D gene: NA
J gene: TRBJ1-1
clone size: NA
CDR3 DNA: TGTGCCAGCACTAAGACAGGCAACACTGAAGCTTTCTTT
CDR3 protein: CASTKTGNTEAFF

V gene: TRBV5-1
D gene: NA
J gene: TRBJ1-1
clone size: NA
CDR3 DNA: TGCGCCAGCAGCGAAACAGGGAGCCCCACTGAAGCTTTCTTT
CDR3 protein: CASSETGSPTEAFF

V gene: TRBV27
D gene: NA
J gene: TRBJ2-7
clone size: once
CDR3 DNA: TGTGCCAGCAGTTTATCAGGGGAACCGACCTACGAGCAGTACTTC
CDR3 protein: CASSLSGEPTYEQYF

V gene: TRBV6-5
D gene: NA
J gene: TRBJ2-7
clone size: NA
CDR3 DNA: TGTGCCAGCAGTTACTCAGCCTCCTACGAGCAGTACTTC
CDR3 protein: CASSYSASYEQYF

V gene: TRBV19
D gene: TRBD2
J gene: TRBJ2-1
clone size: NA
CDR3 DNA: TGTGCCAGTAGTATCAGACTAGCGGGGGGGCCAAAGCACAATGAGCAGTTCTTC
CDR3 protein: CASSIRLAGGPKHNEQFF

V gene: TRBV4-1
D gene: NA
J gene: TRBJ1-2
clone size: NA
CDR3 DNA: TGCGCCAGCAGCCAAGATCCGACTGTTCGTGGCTACACCTTC
CDR3 protein: CASSQDPTVRGYTF

V gene: TRBV2
D gene: NA
J gene: TRBJ1-6
clone size: NA
CDR3 DNA: TGTGCCAGCAGCGCCGACACAAATTCACCCCTCCACTTT
CDR3 protein: CASSADTNSPLHF

V gene: TRBV6-5
D gene: NA
J gene: TRBJ1-1
clone size: NA
CDR3 DNA: TGTGCCAGCAGTTACGGGGGGGCGGTCGACACTGAAGCTTTCTTT
CDR3 protein: CASSYGGAVDTEAFF

V gene: TRBV7-8
D gene: TRBD1
J gene: TRBJ2-3
clone size: NA
CDR3 DNA: TGTGCCAGCAGCTGGACAGGGGGCACAGATACGCAGTATTTT
CDR3 protein: CASSWTGGTDTQYF

V gene: TRBV7-6
D gene: TRBD1
J gene: TRBJ1-1
clone size: NA
CDR3 DNA: TGTGCCAGCAGCCCACGGGACAGGGGGACGGCTGAAGCTTTCTTT
CDR3 protein: CASSPRDRGTAEAFF